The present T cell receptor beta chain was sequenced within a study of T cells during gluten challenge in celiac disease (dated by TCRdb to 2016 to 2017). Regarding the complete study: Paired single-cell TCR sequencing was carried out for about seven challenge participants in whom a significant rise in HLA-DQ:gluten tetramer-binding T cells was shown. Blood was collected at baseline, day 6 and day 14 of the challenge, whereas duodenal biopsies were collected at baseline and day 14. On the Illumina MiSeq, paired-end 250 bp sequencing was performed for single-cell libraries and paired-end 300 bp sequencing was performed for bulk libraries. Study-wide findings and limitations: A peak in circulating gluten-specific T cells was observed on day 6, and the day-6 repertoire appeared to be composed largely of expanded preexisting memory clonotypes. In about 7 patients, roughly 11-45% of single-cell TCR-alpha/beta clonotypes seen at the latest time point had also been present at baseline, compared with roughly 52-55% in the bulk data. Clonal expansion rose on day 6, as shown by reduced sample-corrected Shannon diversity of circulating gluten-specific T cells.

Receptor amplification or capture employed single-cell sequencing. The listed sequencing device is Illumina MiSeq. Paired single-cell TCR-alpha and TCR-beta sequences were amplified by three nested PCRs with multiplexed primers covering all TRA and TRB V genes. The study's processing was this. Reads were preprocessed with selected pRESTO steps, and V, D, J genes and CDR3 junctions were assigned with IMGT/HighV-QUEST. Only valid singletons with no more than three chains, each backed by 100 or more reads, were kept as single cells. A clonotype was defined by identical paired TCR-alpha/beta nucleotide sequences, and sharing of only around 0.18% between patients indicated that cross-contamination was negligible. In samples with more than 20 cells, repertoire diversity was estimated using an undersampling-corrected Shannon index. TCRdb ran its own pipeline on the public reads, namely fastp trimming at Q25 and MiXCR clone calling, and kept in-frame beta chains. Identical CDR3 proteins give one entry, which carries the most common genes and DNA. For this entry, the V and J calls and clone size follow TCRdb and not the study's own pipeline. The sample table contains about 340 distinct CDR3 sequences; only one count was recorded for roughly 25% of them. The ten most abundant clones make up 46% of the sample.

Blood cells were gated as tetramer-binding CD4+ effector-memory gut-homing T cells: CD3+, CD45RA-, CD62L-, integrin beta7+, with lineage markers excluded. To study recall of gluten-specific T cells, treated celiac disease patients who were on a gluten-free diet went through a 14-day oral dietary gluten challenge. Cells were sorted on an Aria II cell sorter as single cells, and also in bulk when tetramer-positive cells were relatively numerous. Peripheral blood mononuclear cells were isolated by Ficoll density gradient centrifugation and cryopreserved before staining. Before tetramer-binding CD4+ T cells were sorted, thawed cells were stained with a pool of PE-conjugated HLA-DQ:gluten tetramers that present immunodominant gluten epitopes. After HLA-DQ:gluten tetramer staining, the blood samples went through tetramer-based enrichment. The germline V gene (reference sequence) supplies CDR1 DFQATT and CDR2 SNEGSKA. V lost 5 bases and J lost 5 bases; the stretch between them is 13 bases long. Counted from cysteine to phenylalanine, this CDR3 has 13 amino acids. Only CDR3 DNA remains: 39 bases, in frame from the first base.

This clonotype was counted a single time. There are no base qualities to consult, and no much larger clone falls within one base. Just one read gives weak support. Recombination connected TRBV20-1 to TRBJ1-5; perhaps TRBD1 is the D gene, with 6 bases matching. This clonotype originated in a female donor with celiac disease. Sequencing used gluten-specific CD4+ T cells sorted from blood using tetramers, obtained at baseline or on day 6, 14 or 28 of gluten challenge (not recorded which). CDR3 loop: CSAVRQADQPQHF. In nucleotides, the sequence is TGCAGTGCTGTTAGACAGGCCGATCAGCCCCAGCATTTT.